The rows below give T cell receptor beta chains drawn from one sample of a study of cytomegalovirus exposure and HLA in healthy donors. The protocol was immunoSEQ multiplex PCR, while the TCRdb copy is restricted to in-frame clones and leaves out a portion. Of around 170,000 clones listed, approximately 71% are singletons. Sequenced: PBMCs. The receptor set was obtained from a girl aged 10-17 years in good health and CMV-seronegative. Each CDR3 is given with its conserved first and last residue. The D gene is left open where the match is weak. For some rows the clone size is stated as once, few or many, or as a class when expanded; others skip it.

D gene: -; J gene: TRBJ1-5; clone size: once; V gene: TRBV9; CDR3 length: 16; CDR3 protein: CASSPGTPYSNQPQHF; CDR3 DNA: TGTGCCAGCAGCCCAGGGACACCCTATAGCAATCAGCCCCAGCATTTT
D gene: TRBD2; J gene: TRBJ2-3; clone size: few; V gene: TRBV6-1; CDR3 length: 15; CDR3 protein: CASSLTSGGTDTQYF; CDR3 DNA: TGTGCCAGCAGTTTGACTAGCGGGGGCACAGATACGCAGTATTTT
D gene: -; J gene: TRBJ2-7; clone size: -; V gene: TRBV7-9; CDR3 length: 14; CDR3 protein: CASSLSQGIYEQYF; CDR3 DNA: TGTGCCAGCAGCTTATCCCAGGGGATCTACGAGCAGTACTTC
D gene: TRBD1; J gene: TRBJ2-3; clone size: -; V gene: TRBV5-1; CDR3 length: 18; CDR3 protein: CASSFPTRDRGLTDTQYF; CDR3 DNA: TGCGCCAGCAGCTTCCCTACTCGGGACAGGGGTTTAACAGATACGCAGTATTTT
D gene: TRBD1; J gene: TRBJ1-5; clone size: -; V gene: TRBV7-9; CDR3 length: 16; CDR3 protein: CASSLEPGTGDQPQHF; CDR3 DNA: TGTGCCAGCAGCTTAGAACCCGGGACAGGGGATCAGCCCCAGCATTTT
D gene: -; J gene: TRBJ1-2; clone size: few; V gene: TRBV5-8; CDR3 length: 13; CDR3 protein: CASSLTTGQGYTF; CDR3 DNA: TGTGCCAGCAGCTTGACGACAGGTCAGGGCTACACCTTC
D gene: TRBD1; J gene: TRBJ1-2; clone size: few; V gene: TRBV5-8; CDR3 length: 18; CDR3 protein: CASSLGRQGADLLDGYTF; CDR3 DNA: TGTGCCAGCAGCTTGGGTCGGCAGGGGGCAGATCTTCTCGATGGCTACACCTTC
D gene: -; J gene: TRBJ2-2; clone size: -; V gene: TRBV2; CDR3 length: 14; CDR3 protein: CASRDRAQTGELFF; CDR3 DNA: TGTGCCAGCAGAGATCGCGCTCAAACCGGGGAGCTGTTTTTT
D gene: -; J gene: TRBJ1-2; clone size: few; V gene: TRBV7-9; CDR3 length: 13; CDR3 protein: CASSPDRNYGYTF; CDR3 DNA: TGTGCCAGCAGCCCGGACAGAAACTATGGCTACACCTTC
D gene: -; J gene: TRBJ1-1; clone size: -; V gene: TRBV5-1; CDR3 length: 15; CDR3 protein: CASSGGGDYKTEAFF; CDR3 DNA: TGCGCCAGCAGCGGTGGGGGGGACTATAAAACTGAAGCTTTCTTT
D gene: -; J gene: TRBJ2-1; clone size: -; V gene: TRBV9; CDR3 length: 13; CDR3 protein: CASSVPLSNEQFF; CDR3 DNA: TGTGCCAGCAGCGTCCCCCTTTCCAATGAGCAGTTCTTC
D gene: TRBD1; J gene: TRBJ1-2; clone size: -; V gene: TRBV30; CDR3 length: 12; CDR3 protein: CAWTLTGNGYTF; CDR3 DNA: TGTGCCTGGACCCTGACAGGGAATGGCTACACCTTC
D gene: TRBD1; J gene: TRBJ1-1; clone size: -; V gene: TRBV6-1; CDR3 length: 15; CDR3 protein: CASTARGTVNTEAFF; CDR3 DNA: TGTGCCAGCACGGCCAGGGGGACGGTGAACACTGAAGCTTTCTTT
D gene: -; J gene: TRBJ1-5; clone size: -; V gene: TRBV28; CDR3 length: 14; CDR3 protein: CASSLGGVGQPQHF; CDR3 DNA: TGTGCCAGCAGTTTAGGGGGGGTTGGTCAGCCCCAGCATTTT
D gene: TRBD1; J gene: TRBJ1-2; clone size: few; V gene: TRBV4-2; CDR3 length: 15; CDR3 protein: CASSQPTGALGGYTF; CDR3 DNA: TGTGCCAGCAGCCAACCGACAGGGGCCCTTGGTGGCTACACCTTC
D gene: TRBD2; J gene: TRBJ2-5; clone size: -; V gene: TRBV11-2; CDR3 length: 13; CDR3 protein: CASSPGGAETQYF; CDR3 DNA: TGTGCCAGCAGCCCCGGGGGGGCGGAGACCCAGTACTTC
D gene: -; J gene: TRBJ1-3; clone size: -; V gene: TRBV2; CDR3 length: 15; CDR3 protein: CASSRGGISGNTIYF; CDR3 DNA: TGTGCCAGCAGTCGTGGGGGGATCTCTGGAAACACCATATATTTT
D gene: TRBD1; J gene: TRBJ1-5; clone size: -; V gene: TRBV6-5; CDR3 length: 14; CDR3 protein: CASSRGQSNQPQHF; CDR3 DNA: TGTGCCAGCAGCAGGGGGCAGAGCAATCAGCCCCAGCATTTT
D gene: TRBD1; J gene: TRBJ1-1; clone size: -; V gene: TRBV5-1; CDR3 length: 14; CDR3 protein: CASSPGGVRTEAFF; CDR3 DNA: TGCGCCAGCAGCCCAGGGGGCGTGAGGACTGAAGCTTTCTTT
D gene: -; J gene: TRBJ2-7; clone size: -; V gene: TRBV19; CDR3 length: 17; CDR3 protein: CASSIDLQLGLRYEQYF; CDR3 DNA: TGTGCCAGTAGTATAGATCTTCAACTAGGACTACGCTACGAGCAGTACTTC
D gene: -; J gene: TRBJ1-4; clone size: once; V gene: TRBV27; CDR3 length: 14; CDR3 protein: CASSEGLGNEKLFF; CDR3 DNA: TGTGCCAGCAGTGAGGGACTAGGTAATGAAAAACTGTTTTTT
D gene: -; J gene: TRBJ2-7; clone size: -; V gene: TRBV11-2; CDR3 length: 15; CDR3 protein: CASSLIAESSYEQYF; CDR3 DNA: TGTGCCAGCAGCTTAATCGCTGAGAGCTCCTACGAGCAGTACTTC
D gene: TRBD1; J gene: TRBJ1-4; clone size: few; V gene: TRBV10-3; CDR3 length: 14; CDR3 protein: CAISVEAGGEKLFF; CDR3 DNA: TGTGCCATCAGTGTAGAGGCAGGGGGGGAAAAACTGTTTTTT
D gene: TRBD1; J gene: TRBJ1-4; clone size: -; V gene: TRBV5-1; CDR3 length: 16; CDR3 protein: CASSLNPGQGGEKLFF; CDR3 DNA: TGCGCCAGCAGCTTAAACCCGGGACAGGGCGGTGAAAAACTGTTTTTT
D gene: -; J gene: TRBJ1-2; clone size: once; V gene: TRBV2; CDR3 length: 13; CDR3 protein: CASSGAGVDGYTF; CDR3 DNA: TGTGCCAGCAGCGGGGCAGGGGTGGATGGCTACACCTTC
D gene: -; J gene: TRBJ1-2; clone size: -; V gene: TRBV9; CDR3 length: 16; CDR3 protein: CASSAGPSGGAHGYTF; CDR3 DNA: TGTGCCAGCAGCGCGGGACCTTCGGGGGGGGCGCATGGCTACACCTTC
D gene: TRBD1; J gene: TRBJ2-4; clone size: -; V gene: TRBV19; CDR3 length: 17; CDR3 protein: CASSWQGTGSTKNIQYF; CDR3 DNA: TGTGCCAGTAGCTGGCAAGGGACAGGGAGTACCAAAAACATTCAGTACTTC
D gene: -; J gene: TRBJ1-1; clone size: few; V gene: TRBV5-8; CDR3 length: 15; CDR3 protein: CASSWLDRWNTEAFF; CDR3 DNA: TGTGCCAGCAGCTGGCTGGACAGATGGAACACTGAAGCTTTCTTT
D gene: TRBD1; J gene: TRBJ1-1; clone size: -; V gene: TRBV19; CDR3 length: 14; CDR3 protein: CASSTGTENTEAFF; CDR3 DNA: TGTGCCAGTAGTACTGGGACAGAGAACACTGAAGCTTTCTTT
D gene: TRBD2; J gene: TRBJ2-7; clone size: -; V gene: TRBV5-1; CDR3 length: 15; CDR3 protein: CASSQSTSGAYEQYF; CDR3 DNA: TGCGCCAGCAGCCAATCTACTAGCGGGGCCTACGAGCAGTACTTC
D gene: TRBD1; J gene: TRBJ1-1; clone size: -; V gene: TRBV30; CDR3 length: 15; CDR3 protein: CAWKTGGTASGEAFF; CDR3 DNA: TGTGCCTGGAAGACGGGGGGGACAGCCAGTGGTGAAGCTTTCTTT
D gene: -; J gene: TRBJ2-5; clone size: -; V gene: TRBV27; CDR3 length: 14; CDR3 protein: CASSLGLGQETQYF; CDR3 DNA: TGTGCCAGCAGTTTGGGGCTAGGTCAAGAGACCCAGTACTTC
D gene: -; J gene: TRBJ2-3; clone size: -; V gene: TRBV11-2; CDR3 length: 13; CDR3 protein: CASSLTETDTQYF; CDR3 DNA: TGTGCCAGCAGCTTAACAGAAACAGATACGCAGTATTTT
D gene: TRBD1; J gene: TRBJ1-1; clone size: -; V gene: TRBV9; CDR3 length: 16; CDR3 protein: CASSGHRGTMNTEAFF; CDR3 DNA: TGTGCCAGCAGCGGACACAGGGGTACGATGAACACTGAAGCTTTCTTT
D gene: TRBD2; J gene: TRBJ2-7; clone size: -; V gene: TRBV6-1; CDR3 length: 15; CDR3 protein: CASSDSERGSYEQYF; CDR3 DNA: TGTGCCAGCAGTGATTCCGAGCGGGGGTCATACGAGCAGTACTTC
D gene: TRBD2; J gene: TRBJ2-5; clone size: -; V gene: TRBV5-1; CDR3 length: 17; CDR3 protein: CASSLARTSGDQETQYF; CDR3 DNA: TGCGCCAGCAGCTTGGCCCGTACTAGCGGGGACCAAGAGACCCAGTACTTC
D gene: -; J gene: TRBJ1-6; clone size: once; V gene: TRBV18; CDR3 length: 18; CDR3 protein: CASSPHLGGSSYNSPLHF; CDR3 DNA: TGTGCCAGCTCACCACACCTGGGGGGGAGCTCCTATAATTCACCCCTCCACTTT
D gene: -; J gene: TRBJ1-1; clone size: -; V gene: TRBV27; CDR3 length: 13; CDR3 protein: CASSFVSLSEAFF; CDR3 DNA: TGTGCCAGCAGTTTCGTGAGCCTCTCTGAAGCTTTCTTT
D gene: TRBD1; J gene: TRBJ1-2; clone size: -; V gene: TRBV11-2; CDR3 length: 14; CDR3 protein: CASSETGGDYGYTF; CDR3 DNA: TGTGCCAGCAGCGAAACAGGGGGCGACTATGGCTACACCTTC
D gene: -; J gene: TRBJ2-3; clone size: -; V gene: TRBV29-1; CDR3 length: 13; CDR3 protein: CSVEERKTDTQYF; CDR3 DNA: TGCAGCGTTGAAGAGAGAAAGACAGATACGCAGTATTTT
D gene: TRBD2; J gene: TRBJ2-1; clone size: -; V gene: TRBV4-1; CDR3 length: 17; CDR3 protein: CASSHQVWGGAYNEQFF; CDR3 DNA: TGCGCCAGCAGCCATCAAGTGTGGGGGGGGGCCTACAATGAGCAGTTCTTC
D gene: -; J gene: TRBJ1-1; clone size: -; V gene: TRBV10-3; CDR3 length: 13; CDR3 protein: CAIGLAENTEAFF; CDR3 DNA: TGTGCCATCGGTTTGGCAGAGAACACTGAAGCTTTCTTT
D gene: -; J gene: TRBJ1-5; clone size: -; V gene: TRBV7-8; CDR3 length: 14; CDR3 protein: CASSLVGEGQPQHF; CDR3 DNA: TGTGCCAGCAGCTTAGTCGGGGAGGGACAGCCCCAGCATTTT
D gene: -; J gene: TRBJ1-1; clone size: -; V gene: TRBV5-6; CDR3 length: 14; CDR3 protein: CASSLIQANTEAFF; CDR3 DNA: TGTGCCAGCAGCTTGATACAGGCGAACACTGAAGCTTTCTTT